This T cell receptor (beta chain) was retrieved from a study of blood T cell repertoires in COVID-19. Study-wide context: Donors in the United States, Italy and Spain gave samples during acute or convalescent COVID-19. PBMCs, B-cell-depleted T cells, or T cells provided the cDNA or gDNA that made up the material.

Losses at the gene ends were 4 bases for V and 3 bases for J; bases not matched to a gene: 9. Germline CDR1 and CDR2: SGDLS and YYNGEE. CDR3 length equals 16 residues. In the original analysis: Amplification of reference gene primers was used by the study to estimate nucleated cell counts. The protocol was immunoSEQ multiplex PCR, while the TCRdb copy is restricted to in-frame clones and leaves out a portion. V, J and clone size are those of that table, while D and trimming were read from the DNA. The table has about 210,000 clones, approximately 90% seen once. The V call is TRBV9, the J call TRBJ2-1; TRBD2 matches at 8 bases. The TCR sequence derives from a man aged 25-45 years with acute or convalescent COVID-19. The sequencing input was peripheral blood. The CDR3 sequence is CASSPRPGGGYNEQFF. Written as DNA, the CDR3 is TGTGCCAGCAGCCCCCGGCCCGGGGGGGGCTACAATGAGCAGTTCTTC. The full variable domain, rest sourced from reference TRBV9 and TRBJ2-1, is DSGVTQTPKHLITATGQRVTLRCSPRSGDLSVYWYQQSLDQGLQFLIQYYNGEERAKGNILERFSAQQFPDLHSELNLSSLELGDSALYFCASSPRPGGGYNEQFFGPGTRLTVL.